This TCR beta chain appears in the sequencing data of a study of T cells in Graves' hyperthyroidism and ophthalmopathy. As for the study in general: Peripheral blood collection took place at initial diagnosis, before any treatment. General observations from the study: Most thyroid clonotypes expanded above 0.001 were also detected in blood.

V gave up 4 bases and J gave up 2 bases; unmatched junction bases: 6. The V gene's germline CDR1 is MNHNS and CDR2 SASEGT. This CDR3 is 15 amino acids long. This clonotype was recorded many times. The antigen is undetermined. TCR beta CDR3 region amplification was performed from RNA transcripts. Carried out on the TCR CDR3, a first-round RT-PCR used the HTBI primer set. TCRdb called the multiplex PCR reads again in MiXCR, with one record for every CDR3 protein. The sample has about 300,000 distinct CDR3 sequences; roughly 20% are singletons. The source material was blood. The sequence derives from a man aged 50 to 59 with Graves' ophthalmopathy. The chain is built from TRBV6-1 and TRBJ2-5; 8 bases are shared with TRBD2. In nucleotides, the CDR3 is TGTGCCAGCAGTGTTGGGACTAGTAAACAAGAGACCCAGTACTTC. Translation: CASSVGTSKQETQYF.